This TCR beta chain emerged from a study of T cell repertoires in cytomegalovirus infection (dated 2019 in TCRdb). Broadly, across the study: Recently identified HLA-C-restricted CMV epitopes, whose presentation resists viral immunomodulation, were targeted by peptide stimulations together with well-studied HLA-B-restricted epitopes. The HLA type of each donor mattered for the analysis, because public TCR beta signatures pointed to carriage of CMV infection along with the matching HLA type. Results the study describes overall, beyond this receptor: The ex vivo response was dominated by HLA-C-restricted CMV-specific TCR beta clonotypes, which also provided the single most frequent clonotype in two of eight donors. Cumulative frequency of public TCR beta family members discriminated carriers of CMV infection plus the relevant HLA type in this cohort and an independent approximately 340-donor cohort.

This clonotype was counted at least ten times. Its antigen specificity is not known. One base away there is no much larger clone; base qualities are not given. Sequencing used an Illumina HiSeq 1500. In TCRdb, the public reads were trimmed at Q25 with fastp and aligned with MiXCR, with productive beta chains retained. Identical CDR3 protein sequences are pooled into one entry, listed with their most common genes and DNA. The sample table lists about 900,000 distinct CDR3 sequences, roughly 30% of them with a count of one. The ten largest account for roughly 13% of the sample. The treatment or condition label corresponds to: in vitro stimulation with specific CMV peptide epitopes to enrich CMV-specific T cells. The sequencing used cultured CD8+ T cells from PBMCs, collected from culture after CMV antigen stimulation. This receptor was taken from a human donor in good health (CMV status not recorded). Some clones in this sample may be carry-over from other donors' samples.

The DNA sequence is TGTGCCAGCAGTTGGACAGGGGGCTCCTACAATGAGCAGTTCTTC. It translates as CASSWTGGSYNEQFF. The rearranged segments are TRBV11-1 and TRBJ2-1; TRBD1 agrees with 10 junctional bases. Its CDR3 holds 15 amino acids, cysteine through phenylalanine. The only DNA kept is the CDR3, 45 bases in frame from the first base. Germline trimming: 6 bases from V, 0 bases from J; junction bases outside gene matches: 2. The germline V gene (reference sequence) supplies CDR1 SGHAT and CDR2 FQDESV.